The clone carrying this T cell receptor (beta chain) was seen once. Patients with a history of autoimmune disease or on systemic immunosuppression were excluded. V gave up 7 bases and J gave up 6 bases; unmatched junction bases: 7. The CDR3 spans 14 residues. CDR1 ENHRY and CDR2 SYGVKD come from the germline V gene. The method was immunoSEQ multiplex PCR; TCRdb's version includes in-frame clones alone and lacks a portion of them. The sample carries 65,000 to 95,000 clones, approximately 85% recorded once. This sample is drawn from a study of OX40 agonist ivuxolimab in advanced cancers. Overall study: Those treated in dose escalation had hepatocellular carcinoma, melanoma, renal cell cancer or head and neck cancer.

This sequence originates from an adult with an advanced solid tumor such as melanoma, head and neck, liver or kidney cancer. The source was CD4+ or CD8+ T cells sorted from blood, collected in a trial of the OX40 agonist ivuxolimab. The chain employs TRBV10-3 and TRBJ2-1; 9 bases agree with TRBD2. CDR3 protein: CAINGREGVNEQFF. The CDR3 nucleotides read TGTGCCATCAACGGGCGGGAGGGGGTCAATGAGCAGTTCTTC.